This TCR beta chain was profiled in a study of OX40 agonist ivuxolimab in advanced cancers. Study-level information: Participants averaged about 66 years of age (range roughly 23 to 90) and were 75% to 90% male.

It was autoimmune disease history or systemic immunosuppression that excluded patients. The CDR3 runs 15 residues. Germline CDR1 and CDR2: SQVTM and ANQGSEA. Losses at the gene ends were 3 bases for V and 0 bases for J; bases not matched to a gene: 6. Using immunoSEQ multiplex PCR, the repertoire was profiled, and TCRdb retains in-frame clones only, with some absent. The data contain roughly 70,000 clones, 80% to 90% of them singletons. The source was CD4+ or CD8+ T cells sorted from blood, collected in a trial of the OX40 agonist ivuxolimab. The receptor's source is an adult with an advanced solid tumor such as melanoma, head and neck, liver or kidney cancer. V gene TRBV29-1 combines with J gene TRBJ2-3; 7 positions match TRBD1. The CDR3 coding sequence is TGCAGCGTTGATGGACTCAGGGGGAGCACAGATACGCAGTATTTT. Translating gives CSVDGLRGSTDTQYF.